A single sample gave rise to the 26 T cell receptor beta chains below, sequenced in a study of blood T cell repertoires in COVID-19. TCRdb's table, derived via immunoSEQ multiplex PCR, lists solely in-frame clones and lacks some. Of approximately 350,000 clones in the sample, more than 70% were seen once. Sequenced input: peripheral blood. The receptors shown here come from a man aged 40-49 years with acute or convalescent COVID-19.

The genes are TRBV25-1 and TRBJ2-1; D is perhaps TRBD2 (5 bases). The CDR3 has 15 residues. With 1 base removed from V and 1 base from J, the gap between germline ends came to 8 bases. The germline CDR1 and CDR2 sequences are MGHDK and SYGVNS. CDR3 nucleotides: TGTGCCAGCAGTGAATCTTCGGGGTCCTACAATGAGCAGTTCTTC. Amino acid sequence: CASSESSGSYNEQFF.

The chain carries TRBV7-9 and TRBJ2-5; a weak D match, TRBD2 (6 bases). Germline V CDR1 and CDR2: SEHNR, FQNEAQ (reference sequence). The CDR3 spans 12 residues. V was clipped by 8 bases and J by 4 bases, with 11 bases between them. CDR3 region: CASLGRGETQYF. The CDR3 DNA follows: TGTGCCAGCCTGGGGCGGGGAGAGACCCAGTACTTC. Combining the CDR3 with reference TRBV7-9 and TRBJ2-5 gives the whole variable domain DTGVSQNPRHKITKRGQNVTFRCDPISEHNRLYWYRQTLGQGPEFLTYFQNEAQLEKSRLLSDRFSAERPKGSFSTLEIQRTEQGDSAMYLCASLGRGETQYFGPGTRLLVL.

This clone was seen a few times. This chain uses TRBV2 with TRBJ2-1; TRBD2 agrees at 10 bases. This CDR3 has 15 amino acids. Germline CDR1 is SNHLY and CDR2 is FYNNEI. Trimming removed 6 bases from V and 2 bases from J; junction bases left unmatched: 4. DNA of the CDR3: TGTGCCAGCAGCCCGGGACTAGCGCCCTACAATGAGCAGTTCTTC. As protein: CASSPGLAPYNEQFF.

This rearrangement joins TRBV3-1 (or the pseudogene TRBV3-2) to TRBJ1-3; D may be TRBD1 (6 bases). The germline gives CDR1 LGHDT, CDR2 YNNKEL (reference sequence). CDR3 length equals 15 residues. Trimming removed 4 bases at V and 0 bases at J, with 10 bases between. CDR3 region: CASSLQGNSGNTIYF. The DNA for the CDR3 is TGTGCCAGCAGCCTACAGGGAAACTCTGGAAACACCATATATTTT.

V and J are TRBV3-1 (or the pseudogene TRBV3-2) and TRBJ2-2; a weak D match, TRBD2 (7 bases). The germline CDR1 and CDR2 sequences are LGHDT and YNNKEL (reference sequence). CDR3 size: 14 residues. The V gene lost 6 bases and the J gene lost 5 bases, with 13 bases spanning the gap. The DNA of the CDR3 is TGTGCCAGCAGAAGAGGGGGGGCTACCGGGGAGCTGTTTTTT. Translated: CASRRGGATGELFF.

This clone is termed medium-sized. The rearrangement joins TRBV4-2 to TRBJ2-1; TRBD1 agrees at 9 bases. The CDR3 runs 15 residues. The germline V gene encodes CDR1 LGHNA and CDR2 YNFKEQ. The V segment lost 1 base and the J segment 6 bases; nucleotides outside the gene matches: 4. The CDR3 is CASSQGETGGNEQFF. CDR3 in DNA: TGTGCCAGCAGCCAAGGGGAGACAGGGGGCAATGAGCAGTTCTTC.

The chain is built from TRBV25-1 and TRBJ1-1; D is ambiguous. The CDR3 runs 12 residues. Trimming took off 6 bases at V and 3 bases at J, with 8 bases between the two ends. Germline assignment: CDR1 MGHDK and CDR2 SYGVNS. The CDR3 is CASRDLYTEAFF. CDR3 sequence (DNA): TGTGCCAGCAGAGACTTGTACACTGAAGCTTTCTTT.

This clone occurred once. The chain couples TRBV6-1 to TRBJ1-4; D gene unclear. The CDR3 covers 17 residues. Germline V lookup: CDR1 MNHNS, CDR2 SASEGT. Trimming took off 1 base at V and 7 bases at J, with 19 bases between the two ends. In DNA form, the CDR3 reads TGTGCCAGCAGTGAAGGGCGTTGGCAAGTGGGGAGTGAAAAACTGTTTTTT. Translating it yields CASSEGRWQVGSEKLFF.

This chain connects TRBV6-1 to TRBJ1-2, with TRBD1 identical over 8 bases. Germline CDR1 reads MNHNS; CDR2 reads SASEGT. V shed 0 bases and J 8 bases; nucleotides not matched to a gene: 5. The length of the CDR3 is 14 residues. The CDR3 loop reads CASSEAYRGNGYTF. As DNA, the CDR3 is TGTGCCAGCAGTGAAGCATACAGGGGGAACGGCTACACCTTC.

This clone was recorded only once. This chain's CDR3 is CSVHRVNEQFF. DNA of the CDR3: TGCAGCGTTCACAGGGTCAATGAGCAGTTCTTC. The V call is TRBV29-1, the J call TRBJ2-1; D is perhaps TRBD1 (6 bases). From germline, CDR1 is SQVTM and CDR2 ANQGSEA. The CDR3 sequence is 11 residues long. The V and J ends lost 5 bases and 6 bases respectively, with 8 bases between them.

V usage is TRBV10-3 and J usage is TRBJ2-7; possible D gene TRBD2, 6 bases. The CDR3 spans 15 residues. Trimming took off 0 bases at V and 2 bases at J, with 11 bases between the two ends. Germline CDR1 and CDR2: ENHRY and SYGVKD. The CDR3 nucleotides are TGTGCCATCAGTGAGTCTGGACTAACCACCTACGAGCAGTACTTC. This encodes CAISESGLTTYEQYF.

This sequence joins TRBV7-5 and TRBJ2-7; the table's D call, TRBD1, has no DNA check behind it. TRBV7-5 is deemed a pseudogene. This CDR3 comprises 16 residues. In DNA, the CDR3 is TGTGCCAGAAGGGAACATCAGGGTTATCGACGTTACGAGCAGTACTTC. This encodes CARREHQGYRRYEQYF.

This clone was observed a handful of times. This chain joins TRBV20-1 and TRBJ1-6; D remains ambiguous. Germline V gene data show CDR1 as DFQATT and CDR2 as SNEGSKA (reference sequence). The length of the CDR3 is 18 residues. The germline V and J ends were trimmed by 3 bases and 2 bases, with 20 bases remaining between them. The CDR3 nucleotides read TGCAGTGCTAGTCACCGGGGTATGGAGTTCCCCTATAATTCACCCCTCCACTTT. This translates into CSASHRGMEFPYNSPLHF.

This chain links TRBV19 with TRBJ2-5; 11 nucleotides align to TRBD2. Unmatched junction bases numbered 7, after V lost 6 bases and J lost 4 bases. Germline V lookup: CDR1 LNHDA, CDR2 SQIVND (reference sequence). This CDR3 has 15 amino acids. CDR3 in amino acids: CASRASGGSGETQYF. In DNA, the CDR3 is TGTGCCAGTAGGGCTAGCGGGGGGTCTGGAGAGACCCAGTACTTC.

The chain recombines TRBV11-2 with TRBJ2-7, with D maybe TRBD2 (6 bases). Per the germline V gene, CDR1 is SGHAT and CDR2 is FQNNGV. V was pared by 1 base and J by 3 bases, with 16 bases between. The CDR3 length is 16 residues. The CDR3 DNA reads as TGTGCCAGCAGCTTAGTTGGCGGGATCACCGGCTACGAGCAGTACTTC. Translation: CASSLVGGITGYEQYF. Full variable domain (outside the CDR3, taken from reference TRBV11-2 and TRBJ2-7): EAGVAQSPRYKIIEKRQSVAFWCNPISGHATLYWYQQILGQGPKLLIQFQNNGVVDDSQLPKDRFSAERLKGVDSTLKIQPAKLEDSAVYLCASSLVGGITGYEQYFGPGTRLTVT.

The chain carries TRBV11-1 and TRBJ2-1; TRBD1 matches at 8 bases. V dropped 5 bases and J dropped 8; count of bases not matched to a gene: 8. Germline values: CDR1 SGHAT, CDR2 FQDESV (reference sequence). This CDR3 comprises 14 residues. For the CDR3, the DNA is TGTGCCAGCAGCGTACGGGACAGGAAAGATGAGCAGTTCTTC. Its protein product is CASSVRDRKDEQFF. The full variable domain, with the rest looked up from reference TRBV11-1 and TRBJ2-1, is EAEVAQSPRYKITEKSQAVAFWCDPISGHATLYWYRQILGQGPELLVQFQDESVVDDSQLPKDRFSAERLKGVDSTLKIQPAELGDSAMYLCASSVRDRKDEQFFGPGTRLTVL.

The chain has TRBV14 and TRBJ1-6, with 7 nucleotides matching TRBD1. In germline, CDR1 is SGHDN, CDR2 FVKESK. V shed 4 bases, J shed 6 bases, and the junction held 6 bases outside the gene matches. The CDR3 sequence is 15 residues long. The CDR3 DNA reads as TGTGCCAGCAGCCCTCGGACAGGTGGTAATTCACCCCTCCACTTT. This codes for CASSPRTGGNSPLHF.

The chain employs TRBV3-1 (or the pseudogene TRBV3-2) and TRBJ2-5; D may be TRBD1 (6 bases). In germline, CDR1 is LGHDT, CDR2 YNNKEL (reference sequence). The CDR3 sequence is 14 residues long. Trimming stripped 6 bases from V and 4 bases from J, with 15 bases between. CDR3 sequence reads: CASRRLTGIETQYF. CDR3 nucleotide sequence: TGTGCCAGCAGACGCCTGACAGGTATAGAGACCCAGTACTTC.

The chain couples TRBV12-3 or TRBV12-4 to TRBJ2-1, with TRBD2 as a possible D gene (5 bases). CDR3 length: 13 amino acids. V was trimmed by 6 bases and J by 5 bases, leaving 11 bases between them. In DNA form, the CDR3 reads TGTGCCAGCAGGAACGGGAACAACAATGAGCAGTTCTTC. Translated, it gives CASRNGNNNEQFF.

The chain links TRBV6-6 to TRBJ2-7; 9 nucleotides line up with TRBD2. CDR1 is MNHNY and CDR2 is SVGAGI in the germline V gene (reference sequence). Trimming removed 5 bases from V and 0 bases from J; junction bases left unmatched: 8. The CDR3 totals 16 residues. The CDR3 loop reads CASSRSQTSGSYEQYF. DNA of the CDR3: TGTGCCAGCAGTCGATCCCAGACTAGCGGCTCCTACGAGCAGTACTTC.

This clone was seen a handful of times. The CDR3 protein is CASSAPGAGELFF. DNA for the CDR3: TGTGCCAGCAGCGCCCCCGGGGCCGGGGAGCTGTTTTTT. The V gene is TRBV9, the J gene TRBJ2-2; D is perhaps TRBD2 (5 bases). Germline lookup yields CDR1 SGDLS and CDR2 YYNGEE. This CDR3 spans 13 amino acids. V shed 3 bases and J shed 6 bases, with 9 bases lying between them.

The chain carries TRBV29-1 and TRBJ2-1; the match to TRBD1 covers 8 bases. This CDR3 comprises 13 residues. From germline, CDR1 is SQVTM and CDR2 ANQGSEA. Here the CDR3 reads CTADRGSYNEQFF. The CDR3 DNA sequence: TGCACCGCCGACAGGGGCTCCTACAATGAGCAGTTCTTC.

As to this clone: A much larger clone lies one base from this, so it may be a read error. Other nucleotide sequences in the sample specify the same CDR3. This chain links TRBV27 with TRBJ2-1; 11 bases fit TRBD1. The V and J ends lost 5 bases and 2 bases, in that order; junction bases with no gene match: 2. Per the germline V gene, CDR1 is MNHEY and CDR2 is SMNVEV (reference sequence). The CDR3 length is 15 residues. CDR3 residues: CASSPGQGAYNEQFF. DNA of the CDR3: TGTGCCAGCAGTCCGGGACAGGGGGCCTACAATGAGCAGTTCTTC.

The chain joins TRBV6-1 to TRBJ1-2; 8 nucleotides agree with TRBD1. V lost 1 base to trimming and J lost 5 bases; unmatched junction nucleotides: 9. Germline V gene data show CDR1 as MNHNS and CDR2 as SASEGT. CDR3 size: 16 residues. CDR3 DNA sequence: TGTGCCAGCAGTGAAGTCAGGTCAGGGGGCGAATATGGCTACACCTTC. Translating it yields CASSEVRSGGEYGYTF.

V usage is TRBV9 and J usage is TRBJ2-5; 8 nucleotides line up with TRBD2. This CDR3 contains 14 residues. V was pared by 0 bases and J by 4 bases, with 2 bases of the junction left unmatched. Germline CDR1 is SGDLS and CDR2 is YYNGEE. CDR3 sequence (DNA): TGTGCCAGCAGCGTAGGTACTAGCGGAGAGACCCAGTACTTC. Protein product: CASSVGTSGETQYF.

The chain is built from TRBV6-6 and TRBJ2-1; TRBD1 matches at 7 bases. The CDR3 has 16 residues. V lost 5 bases, J lost 10 bases, and 17 bases stayed unmatched. The V gene's germline CDR1 is MNHNY and CDR2 SVGAGI (reference sequence). DNA for the CDR3: TGTGCCAGCAGTGACTGGAGGACAGGTCTCTTGGGGGAGCAGTTCTTC. This encodes CASSDWRTGLLGEQFF.